This passage covers 19 T cell receptor beta chains from one sample sequenced in a study of T cell repertoires in ileal Crohn's disease. Method: immunoSEQ multiplex PCR; TCRdb's copy keeps in-frame clones and lacks some. The sample gives fewer than 6,500 clones, around 86% of which show up once; over 4% is in the top ten. The sequenced material came from ileal tissue. These receptors all come from an adult with Crohn's disease.

V gene TRBV5-6 combines with J gene TRBJ1-5; unclear D gene. Germline V lookup: CDR1 SGHDT, CDR2 YYEEEE. Trimming took off 2 bases at V and 6 bases at J, with 12 bases between the two ends. This CDR3 comprises 14 residues. Here the CDR3 reads CASSLEGGSQPQHF. CDR3 in DNA: TGTGCCAGCAGCTTAGAGGGTGGTAGTCAGCCCCAGCATTTT. The full variable domain, its missing parts supplied by reference TRBV5-6 and TRBJ1-5, is DAGVTQSPTHLIKTRGQQVTLRCSPKSGHDTVSWYQQALGQGPQFIFQYYEEEERQRGNFPDRFSGHQFPNYSSELNVNALLLGDSALYLCASSLEGGSQPQHFGDGTRLSIL.

The rearrangement links TRBV30 to TRBJ1-1, with a possible D match to TRBD1 (5 bases). The V end was cut by 4 bases, the J end by 2 bases, with 11 bases between. The CDR3 has 13 amino acids. Germline V lookup: CDR1 GTSNPN, CDR2 SVGIG (reference sequence). The CDR3 DNA follows: TGTGCCTGGACGGGGGGATTCAACACTGAAGCTTTCTTT. Its translation is CAWTGGFNTEAFF.

The chain is built from TRBV4-1 and TRBJ1-2; unclear D gene. The CDR3 covers 13 residues. V lost 4 bases to trimming and J lost 5 bases, with 11 bases between them. Germline lookup yields CDR1 MGHRA and CDR2 YSYEKL. The CDR3 loop is CASSPPGRYGYTF. CDR3 in DNA: TGCGCCAGCAGCCCACCAGGCCGGTATGGCTACACCTTC.

The chain uses TRBV2 and TRBJ1-5; 7 nucleotides align to TRBD1. There are 15 residues in the CDR3. V shed 7 bases, J shed 9 bases, and the junction held 15 bases outside the gene matches. Germline values: CDR1 SNHLY, CDR2 FYNNEI. The CDR3 sequence is CASTLARDSSGPQHF. In nucleotides, the CDR3 is TGTGCCAGCACCTTAGCCCGGGACAGCTCAGGGCCCCAGCATTTT.

This chain links TRBV30 with TRBJ1-2; D is possibly TRBD1 (5 bases). The germline V and J ends were trimmed by 4 bases and 4 bases, with 22 bases remaining between them. The CDR3 loop spans 16 amino acids. Looked up from germline, CDR1 is GTSNPN and CDR2 is SVGIG (reference sequence). The CDR3 reads CAWKGNPRGLGYGYTF. In DNA form, the CDR3 reads TGTGCCTGGAAGGGCAACCCCCGGGGGTTAGGCTATGGCTACACCTTC.

V usage is TRBV7-9 and J usage is TRBJ1-4; TRBD1 agrees at 11 bases. CDR3 length: 16 residues. With V trimmed by 4 bases and J by 7 bases, 8 bases remained unmatched. Germline CDR1 and CDR2: SEHNR and FQNEAQ (reference sequence). CDR3 protein: CASSSGQGALGEKLFF. In nucleotides, the CDR3 is TGTGCCAGCAGCTCCGGACAGGGGGCTTTGGGTGAAAAACTGTTTTTT.

In DNA, the CDR3 is TGCGCCAGCAGCGAGTTCGACAGTCGCAATCAGCCCCAGCATTTT. Translating it yields CASSEFDSRNQPQHF. V usage is TRBV5-1 and J usage is TRBJ1-5; possible D gene TRBD1, 5 bases. Germline CDR1 and CDR2: SGHRS and YFSETQ. V shed 4 bases and J shed 2 bases, with 13 bases lying between them. CDR3 size: 15 residues.

The J gene is TRBJ1-2, the V gene TRBV5-4; 9 positions agree with TRBD1. The length of the CDR3 is 17 residues. From germline, CDR1 is SGHNT and CDR2 YYREEE (reference sequence). V was clipped by 4 bases and J by 3 bases; unmatched bases: 13. In DNA, the CDR3 is TGTGCCAGCAGCATCCCGGGACAGGGAATTTTCGACTATGGCTACACCTTC. Encoded protein: CASSIPGQGIFDYGYTF. The variable domain in full, completed from reference TRBV5-4 and TRBJ1-2, reads ETGVTQSPTHLIKTRGQQVTLRCSSQSGHNTVSWYQQALGQGPQFIFQYYREEENGRGNFPPRFSGLQFPNYSSELNVNALELDDSALYLCASSIPGQGIFDYGYTFGSGTRLTVV.

Note on this clone: Other DNA sequences in the same sample also yield this CDR3. The chain couples TRBV19 to TRBJ1-1, with 8 bases identical to TRBD1. Germline trimming cut 3 bases from V and 6 bases from J; bases unmatched to any gene: 3. The CDR3 runs 13 residues. CDR1 and CDR2 (germline): LNHDA, SQIVND (reference sequence). The CDR3 DNA reads TGTGCCAGTAGTATCCAACAGGGGGCTGAAGCTTTCTTT. Its protein product is CASSIQQGAEAFF.

The genes are TRBV2 and TRBJ1-5; TRBD1 agrees at 7 bases. CDR1 SNHLY and CDR2 FYNNEI come from the germline V gene. The V segment lost 5 bases and the J segment 7 bases; nucleotides outside the gene matches: 11. The CDR3 contains 15 residues. CDR3 DNA: TGTGCCAGCAGTCAGGAGGGGACAGTCGGCCAGCCCCAGCATTTT. Its protein product is CASSQEGTVGQPQHF.

This clone was seen once. This chain connects TRBV19 to TRBJ1-4; possible D gene TRBD1, 6 bases. Germline values: CDR1 LNHDA, CDR2 SQIVND (reference sequence). Trimming removed 4 bases at V and 2 bases at J, with 17 bases between. The CDR3 extends over 17 amino acids. Written as DNA, the CDR3 is TGTGCCAGTAGTACCCTGACAGGTGGCCGTACTAATGAAAAACTGTTTTTT. It is translated as CASSTLTGGRTNEKLFF.

This chain connects TRBV5-6 to TRBJ1-5; D is possibly TRBD1 (5 bases). The V end lost 1 base, the J end lost 6 bases, and 11 bases lay between the germline ends. The CDR3 contains 14 residues. The germline CDR1 and CDR2 sequences are SGHDT and YYEEEE. The CDR3 coding sequence is TGTGCCAGCAGCTTGCAGGGTTCTCGTCAGCCCCAGCATTTT. Translated: CASSLQGSRQPQHF.

This chain connects TRBV19 to TRBJ1-2, with D possibly matching TRBD1 (6 bases). CDR3 size: 13 residues. Germline-derived CDR1 and CDR2 are LNHDA and SQIVND (reference sequence). The V end lost 8 bases, the J end lost 5 bases, and 15 bases lay between the germline ends. The CDR3 sequence: CASRGGRRYGYTF. The CDR3 bases are TGTGCCAGTCGGGGGGGGCGTCGGTATGGCTACACCTTC. The full variable domain, in which reference TRBV19 and TRBJ1-2 provide the parts outside the CDR3, is DGGITQSPKYLFRKEGQNVTLSCEQNLNHDAMYWYRQDPGQGLRLIYYSQIVNDFQKGDIAEGYSVSREKKESFPLTVTSAQKNPTAFYLCASRGGRRYGYTFGSGTRLTVV.

The V gene is TRBV10-3, the J gene TRBJ1-2; no clear D. Germline V gene data show CDR1 as ENHRY and CDR2 as SYGVKD. Trimming stripped 8 bases from V and 4 bases from J, with 17 bases between. The CDR3 runs 14 residues. CDR3: CAILVETGAYGYTF. The CDR3 DNA follows: TGTGCCATCCTCGTCGAAACTGGAGCCTATGGCTACACCTTC.

In DNA, the CDR3 is TGCAGCGTTGGGGGGACTAGCGGCCCCTACGAGCAGTACTTC. Translated: CSVGGTSGPYEQYF. The chain carries TRBV29-1 and TRBJ2-7, with 11 bases identical to TRBD2. Germline loops: CDR1 SQVTM, CDR2 ANQGSEA. CDR3 length: 14 amino acids. The V gene end was trimmed by 4 bases and the J gene end by 2 bases; junction bases not matched to a gene: 4.

This chain joins TRBV11-2 and TRBJ2-7; 9 bases match TRBD1. This CDR3 comprises 17 residues. V shed 4 bases and J 0 bases; nucleotides not matched to a gene: 10. Germline V CDR1 and CDR2: SGHAT, FQNNGV. The CDR3 DNA is TGTGCCAGCAGCTCGATCCGGACAGGGGCCATCTCCTACGAGCAGTACTTC. This translates into CASSSIRTGAISYEQYF.

The V call is TRBV7-2, the J call TRBJ1-2; D perhaps matches TRBD1 (5 bases). V gave up 1 base and J gave up 7 bases, with 13 bases separating them. There are 14 residues in the CDR3. The germline CDR1 and CDR2 sequences are SGHTA and FQGNSA. CDR3 residues: CASSLEGRISGYTF. In DNA form, the CDR3 reads TGTGCCAGCAGCTTAGAGGGGAGAATTTCTGGCTACACCTTC.

This rearrangement joins TRBV10-3 to TRBJ2-2, with a possible D match to TRBD1 (5 bases). There are 12 residues in the CDR3. Trimming cost V 10 bases and J 6 bases, with 12 bases left between them. Germline V lookup: CDR1 ENHRY, CDR2 SYGVKD. As DNA, the CDR3 is TGTGCCACTCAGGGAAGCGCCGGGGAGCTGTTTTTT. It is translated as CATQGSAGELFF.

This sequence joins TRBV2 and TRBJ2-3, with D uncertain. Germline CDR1 and CDR2: SNHLY and FYNNEI. This CDR3 spans 11 amino acids. The V end lost 6 bases, the J end lost 4 bases, and 5 bases lay between the germline ends. The chain's CDR3 is CASRGPDTQYF. The CDR3, as DNA: TGTGCCAGCAGAGGTCCAGATACGCAGTATTTT.